This T cell receptor beta chain was found in a study of prognosis after radiotherapy for stage I lung cancer. Overall study: Squamous cell carcinoma tumors occurred in more than five patients, adenocarcinoma in 12 to 13. Patients received 3 to 5 SBRT fractions with a biologically effective dose of at least 100 Gy. There were a few patients who developed distant metastases (median 7 months) after radiotherapy, while approximately 16 showed no significant progression.

The CDR3 has 13 amino acids. Trimming removed 1 base from V and 6 bases from J, with 6 bases in between. CDR1 is SGHAT, CDR2 FQNNGV, per germline. This clonotype was detected many times. Its antigen is unidentified. Study-level findings and limits: Patients given stereotactic body radiation therapy showed fewer unique TCR clones afterward, median around 10,000 versus 6,900.

It was by two-round multiplex PCR that TCR beta CDR3 was amplified from genomic DNA. During first-round PCR, primers specific to each TRBV and TRBJ gene were used. From the multiplex PCR reads, TCRdb called clonotypes with MiXCR, one entry per CDR3 protein. This sample has 50,000 to 75,000 distinct CDR3 sequences, with about a quarter found just once. This sequence joins TRBV11-2 and TRBJ2-2; the D gene is possibly TRBD2 (6 bases). This sample comprised PBMCs, obtained before or after stereotactic body radiation therapy (not recorded which). The sequence derives from a donor older than 45 with non-small cell lung cancer. The CDR3 here is CASSLGGAGELFF. The CDR3, as DNA: TGTGCCAGCAGCTTAGGGGGGGCCGGGGAGCTGTTTTTT.